This T cell receptor (beta chain) is drawn from a study of shared clonotypes between healthy human individuals. Measured with immunoSEQ multiplex PCR; TCRdb has only the in-frame clones, and not every one. The table lists 2.3 million or so clones, approximately 95% of them singletons, with 0.35% to 0.5% in the top ten. CDR1 and CDR2 from the germline V gene are MGHDK and SYGVNS. Trimming removed 2 bases at V and 8 bases at J, with 10 bases between. The CDR3 contains 13 residues. This chain uses TRBV25-1 with TRBJ2-4; perhaps D is TRBD1 or TRBD2 (6 bases each). Material: naive CD4+ T cells from PBMCs. Subset noted: CD45RA+ positively selected. The sequence derives from a man younger than 30 in good health. Some clones in this sample may be carry-over from other donors' samples. This chain's CDR3 is CASSERGVDIQYF. The CDR3 region has the DNA TGTGCCAGCAGTGAAAGGGGGGTTGACATTCAGTACTTC.